Here is one T cell receptor (beta chain) with its context. This clonotype was counted at least ten times. No antigen is known for it. The sample holds no much larger clone one base away, and base qualities are not on file. TCR beta CDR3 regions were amplified from RNA transcripts. The first round of RT-PCR for the TCR CDR3 was performed with the HTBI primer set and the Qiagen OneStep RT-PCR kit. Libraries were constructed in a second round of multiplex PCR, after which size selection and purification were carried out. Paired-end sequencing of the libraries was performed with 100 bp reads on an Illumina HiSeq2000. For the original study's pipeline: SOAPnuke was used to process the raw data, with reads discarded if the reads contained adapters or uncalled bases, had a mean Phred below 15, or lacked an exact constant-primer or identifier match. COPE v1.2.5 was used to merge the high-quality paired reads, and each unique nucleotide sequence was defined as a clonotype. Clonotypes were aligned to IMGT TRBV, TRBD and TRBJ reference segments using MiTCR v1.1. The analysis included only V-J combinations with a frequency above 0.0001, which together covered 99% to 99.2% of the repertoires. The TCS score was defined as the ratio of F50 (clonal expansion) to E x V (chaos), calculated using BLOSUM62-based TCRdist between CDR3 peptides within each V-J. Welch's t-statistics and random forest reduced around 550 V-J features to 10 to 15, which were used in a naive Bayes classifier (R e1071). Through fastp at Q25 and MiXCR, TCRdb rebuilt clones from the public reads, retaining in-frame beta chains. Rows are combined by CDR3 protein, so each entry shows the most common genes and DNA. V and J calls and clone size were set by TCRdb, not the authors. Here the sample has hundreds of thousands of distinct CDR3 sequences; roughly 14% occur a single time. In total, the top ten clones hold about 13% of the sample.

Ophthalmopathy patients had moderately to severely active disease, Clinical Activity Score of at least 3, NOSPECS grade of at least 4, and duration under 3 months. The study excluded patients with uncontrolled infections, other autoimmune diseases, pregnancy or lactation. Diagnoses were based on clinical symptoms, serum thyroxine and TRAb, thyroid ultrasound and orbital computed tomography. Ficoll-Paque density gradient centrifugation was used to isolate PBMCs from about 9.4 ml of fresh peripheral blood. Trizol reagent was used to extract total RNA, and RNA quality was then checked on an Agilent 2100 Bioanalyzer. This entry belongs to a study of T cells in Graves' hyperthyroidism and ophthalmopathy (dated by TCRdb to the late 2010s). As for the study more broadly: Peripheral blood was sampled at the time of initial diagnosis, prior to any treatment. A discovery cohort of about a hundred patients, approximately 44 with Graves' ophthalmopathy and roughly 59 with stable Graves' hyperthyroidism, was used to find distinguishing TCR V-J signatures. An independent validation cohort of about 19 hyperthyroidism patients and 15 or so patients who later progressed to ophthalmopathy tested prospective prediction of ophthalmopathy. For training and testing, the 95 to 100 patients in the discovery cohort were randomly divided in a 7:3 ratio. The study also compared thyroid tissue and blood T-cell repertoires from more than five Graves' hyperthyroidism patients. After blood sampling, hyperthyroidism patients were treated with methimazole at a starting dose of 30 mg daily, and ophthalmopathy patients were treated with high-dose intravenous methylprednisolone. The paper reports TCR Vbeta CDR3 sequencing of over 120 peripheral blood samples: around 41 ophthalmopathy, 70 to 85 hyperthyroidism and roughly 17 progressor patients. Summary of the overall study and its limitations: No statistical method was used to fix the sample size in advance, and group allocation was not hidden from the investigators. A 13 V-J signature model separated ophthalmopathy from stable hyperthyroidism, with about 88% sensitivity and 81% to 82% specificity in cross-validation and 80%/75% in testing. Most expanded thyroid clonotypes (frequency above 0.001) were also detected in blood, a finding suggesting that blood repertoires may reflect thyroid immune responses. During validation, the model predicted progression to ophthalmopathy a median of approximately 6 months ahead of onset, with around 70% sensitivity and 72.22% specificity.

This clonotype was obtained from a man between 18 and 29 years old with Graves' ophthalmopathy. The specimen was blood.

The CDR3 sequence is CASSLTSGGGQWTQYF. The nucleotide sequence reads TGTGCCAGCAGCTTAACTAGCGGGGGGGGGCAGTGGACCCAGTACTTC. The chain is made from TRBV27 and TRBJ2-5; 13 bases in the junction line up with TRBD2. CDR1 MNHEY and CDR2 SMNVEV were looked up in the germline V gene (reference sequence). The V end gives up 6 bases and the J end 7 bases, leaving 11 bases in the junction not matched to a gene. The CDR3 measures 16 amino acids from cysteine to phenylalanine. The read is trimmed to its CDR3 DNA, 48 bases read in frame from base 1.